These T cell receptor beta chains were read from a single sample in a study of blood T cells in healthy people across ages. TCRdb analysed the 5' RACE reads with MiXCR anew, one entry per CDR3 protein. The sample contains about 1.8 million distinct CDR3 sequences, roughly 49% of which appear only once. The sequenced sample consisted of blood. These receptors all come from a woman aged 40 to 50 in good health. CDR3s include the opening cysteine and the closing phenylalanine or tryptophan.

TRBJ1-2 TRBV29-1 CSGSGLYGYTF
. TRBV10-2 CASSDIGGPYEQYF
TRBJ1-2 TRBV29-1 CSVQGAQSGYTF
TRBJ2-1 TRBV11-1 CASSLLTSASEQFF
TRBJ2-5 TRBV20-1 CSAHIGGAQTQYF
TRBJ1-2 TRBV7-8 CASSLRTVNYGYTF
TRBJ1-2 TRBV4-3 CASSQGTASSNYGYTF
TRBJ1-2 TRBV20-1 CSTPTGNGYTF
TRBJ2-7 TRBV12-3/TRBV12-4 CASSPGPVGSYEQYF
TRBJ1-2 TRBV20-1 CSAQGQDYGYTF
TRBJ2-3 TRBV4-3 CASSQGLEGTDTQYF
TRBJ1-2 TRBV7-2 CASSHRTLLVGYTF
TRBJ2-7 TRBV20-1 CSARGGFGSYEQYF
TRBJ2-3 TRBV10-3 CAISEDPWTSTDTQYF
TRBJ2-5 TRBV7-9 CASRPRASGGLGQETQYF
TRBJ2-6 TRBV4-1 CASSQEGASGANVLTF
TRBJ2-7 TRBV7-2 CASSWDSLKEQYF
. TRBV20-1 CSARRAGQLGTQYF
TRBJ2-1 TRBV27 CASSLGSTAYNEQFF
TRBJ1-1 TRBV29-1 CSVVTGGAGTEAFF
TRBJ1-2 TRBV20-1 CSASYRGDGYTF
TRBJ2-3 TRBV5-5 CASSLWTTSGGANTQYF
TRBJ2-3 TRBV10-2 CASSMDRGQADTQYF
TRBJ2-5 TRBV7-3 CASSLNAGRQETQYF
TRBJ2-3 TRBV20-1 CMAKVGLVPDTQYF
TRBJ1-2 TRBV7-9 CASSLSGQEYGYTF
TRBJ2-5 TRBV18 CASSPPYAQETQYF